This TCR beta chain is from a study of shared clonotypes between healthy human individuals. Germline trimming cut 8 bases from V and 0 bases from J; bases unmatched to any gene: 7. Germline loops: CDR1 GTSNPN, CDR2 SVGIG (reference sequence). The length of the CDR3 is 13 residues. Unsorted material relied on 85 million to 95 million PBMCs as the source of genomic DNA. Deep-level settings were used for running the assay. Some clones are missing from TCRdb's copy, which holds only in-frame ones; the method was immunoSEQ multiplex PCR. Of 530,000 or so clones in the sample, about three quarters were seen once.

The source is a woman in her thirties or forties in good health. Some clones in this sample may be carry-over from other donors' samples. The chain has TRBV30 and TRBJ2-7; 7 bases align to TRBD2. What was sequenced was PBMCs. CDR3 DNA: TGTGCCCGGGGGAGGGAGAACTCCTACGAGCAGTACTTC. Protein: CARGRENSYEQYF.